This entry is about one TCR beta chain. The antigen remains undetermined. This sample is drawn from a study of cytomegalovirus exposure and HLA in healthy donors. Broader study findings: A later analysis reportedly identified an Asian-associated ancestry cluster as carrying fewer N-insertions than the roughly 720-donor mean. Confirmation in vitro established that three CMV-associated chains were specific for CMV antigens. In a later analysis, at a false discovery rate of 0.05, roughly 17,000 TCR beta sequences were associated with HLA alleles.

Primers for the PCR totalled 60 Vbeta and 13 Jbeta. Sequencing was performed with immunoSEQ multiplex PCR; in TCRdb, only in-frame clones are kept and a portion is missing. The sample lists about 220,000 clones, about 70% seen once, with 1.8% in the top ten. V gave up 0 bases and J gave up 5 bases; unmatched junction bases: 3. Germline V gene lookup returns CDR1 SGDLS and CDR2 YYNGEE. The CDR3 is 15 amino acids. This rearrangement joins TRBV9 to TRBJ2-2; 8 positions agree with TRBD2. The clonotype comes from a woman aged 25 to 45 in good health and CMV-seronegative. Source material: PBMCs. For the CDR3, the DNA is TGTGCCAGCAGCGTAGCGGGAGGGAGGACCGGGGAGCTGTTTTTT. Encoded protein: CASSVAGGRTGELFF.